A selection of T cell receptor beta chains follows, all from one sample in a study of CD8 T cells in Susac syndrome. MiXCR, applied by TCRdb to the immunoSEQ multiplex PCR reads, yields one record per CDR3 protein. The sample has under 150,000 distinct CDR3 sequences; 94% are singletons. Sequences were obtained from CD8+ T cells from PBMCs. Source of these receptors: a human donor in good health. Each CDR3 is given with its conserved first and last residue. The order of the fields is clone size, J gene, V gene, D gene, CDR3 DNA, CDR3 protein. The D gene is left open where the match is weak. For some rows the clone size is stated as once, few or many, or as a class when expanded; others skip it.

size: -; J: TRBJ1-5; V: TRBV29-1; D: -; DNA: TGCAGCGCCGTGGGACAACCAGGGGAGCCCCAGCATTTT; CDR3: CSAVGQPGEPQHF
size: -; J: TRBJ2-7; V: TRBV20-1; D: TRBD2; DNA: TGCAGTGCTAGAACGGCGACTAGCGGTTCCTACGAGCAGTACTTC; CDR3: CSARTATSGSYEQYF
size: -; J: TRBJ2-1; V: TRBV27; D: -; DNA: TGTGCCAGCAGCAGGGGAGGCTATTACAATGAGCAGTTCTTC; CDR3: CASSRGGYYNEQFF
size: -; J: TRBJ2-5; V: TRBV12-3/TRBV12-4; D: TRBD2; DNA: TGTGCCAGCACCAACCCCGCTAGCGGGAGTGGAGAGACCCAGTACTTC; CDR3: CASTNPASGSGETQYF
size: -; J: TRBJ2-3; V: TRBV6-2/TRBV6-3; D: -; DNA: TGTGCCAGCAGTCTAAACCACGCCACAGATACGCAGTATTTT; CDR3: CASSLNHATDTQYF
size: -; J: TRBJ1-5; V: TRBV3-1; D: -; DNA: TGTGCCAGCAGCCAAGGCCCCTGGACCCAAAAAGAGCCCCAGCATTTT; CDR3: CASSQGPWTQKEPQHF
size: -; J: TRBJ2-6; V: TRBV6-2/TRBV6-3; D: -; DNA: TGTGCCAGCAGAAACCCTACCTCTGGGGCCAACGTCCTGACTTTC; CDR3: CASRNPTSGANVLTF
size: -; J: TRBJ2-7; V: TRBV14; D: -; DNA: TGTGCCAGCAGCCCCTTCGGAGGGCCCGAGCAGTACTTC; CDR3: CASSPFGGPEQYF
size: -; J: TRBJ1-1; V: TRBV5-4; D: -; DNA: TGTGCCAGCAGCTCTTCTTACACTGAAGCTTTCTTT; CDR3: CASSSSYTEAFF
size: -; J: TRBJ2-1; V: TRBV12-3/TRBV12-4; D: -; DNA: TGTGCCAGCAGTTTCGGGACTTCCAGTGAGCAGTTCTTC; CDR3: CASSFGTSSEQFF
size: -; J: TRBJ2-1; V: TRBV15; D: -; DNA: TGTGCCACGGGCTTGTACTACAATGAGCAGTTCTTC; CDR3: CATGLYYNEQFF
size: -; J: TRBJ1-5; V: TRBV30; D: -; DNA: TGTGCCTGGAGCGCCAGGGGCAGACAAAATCAGCCCCAGCATTTT; CDR3: CAWSARGRQNQPQHF
size: -; J: TRBJ2-1; V: TRBV20-1; D: TRBD2; DNA: TGCAGTGCTAGGTTTCTTAGCGGGACTCTTAACAATGAGCAGTTCTTC; CDR3: CSARFLSGTLNNEQFF
size: -; J: TRBJ1-4; V: TRBV7-9; D: TRBD1; DNA: TGTGCCAGCAGCCGGACAGGGGAAGAAAAACTGTTTTTT; CDR3: CASSRTGEEKLFF
size: once; J: TRBJ1-2; V: TRBV20-1; D: -; DNA: TGCAGTGCTCACCAGCTCTTGGCCTATGGCTACACCTTC; CDR3: CSAHQLLAYGYTF
size: -; J: TRBJ1-2; V: TRBV29-1; D: -; DNA: TGCAGCGTTGAAGTGGGAGTATACCGGGACACAAGTAACTATGGCTACACCTTC; CDR3: CSVEVGVYRDTSNYGYTF
size: -; J: TRBJ2-7; V: TRBV7-9; D: TRBD2; DNA: TGTGCCAGCAGCGCGCCGGGACTAGCGAACGAGCAGTACTTC; CDR3: CASSAPGLANEQYF
size: -; J: TRBJ1-1; V: TRBV15; D: -; DNA: TGTGCCACCAGCAGAGATCGGTCTCTAGGGAACACTGAAGCTTTCTTT; CDR3: CATSRDRSLGNTEAFF
size: -; J: TRBJ2-5; V: TRBV7-7; D: -; DNA: TGTGCCAGCAGCCCCTTGGGGCAGTGGGAGACCCAGTACTTC; CDR3: CASSPLGQWETQYF
size: -; J: TRBJ2-1; V: TRBV27; D: -; DNA: TGTGCCAGCAGTAGCAGTGGCCCCAACACTGAGCAGTTCTTC; CDR3: CASSSSGPNTEQFF
size: -; J: TRBJ2-1; V: TRBV6-2/TRBV6-3; D: TRBD2; DNA: TGTGCCAGCACCATCTCTGCGGGAGGGGGGGATGAGCAGTTCTTC; CDR3: CASTISAGGGDEQFF
size: -; J: TRBJ2-7; V: TRBV20-1; D: -; DNA: TGCAGTGCTAGACCTCGGACTCTTTCCCTCTACGAGCAGTACTTC; CDR3: CSARPRTLSLYEQYF
size: -; J: TRBJ2-7; V: TRBV5-1; D: -; DNA: TGCGCCAGCAGCTTGACAGGACACCCTACCTACGAGCAGTACTTC; CDR3: CASSLTGHPTYEQYF
size: -; J: TRBJ2-7; V: TRBV7-9; D: -; DNA: TGTGCCAGCAGCTTAGTGGAGCGGAGCTACGAGCAGTACTTC; CDR3: CASSLVERSYEQYF
size: -; J: TRBJ2-2; V: TRBV2; D: -; DNA: TGTGCCAGCAGTACGGCAGGGTCGGCCGGGGAGCTGTTTTTT; CDR3: CASSTAGSAGELFF
size: once; J: TRBJ2-2; V: TRBV6-5; D: -; DNA: TGTGCCAGCAGTTATGCGGGTTCCGGGGAGCTGTTTTTT; CDR3: CASSYAGSGELFF
size: -; J: TRBJ2-7; V: TRBV27; D: -; DNA: TGTGCCAGCAGTTTTACCGTCGAGTCCTACGAGCAGTACTTC; CDR3: CASSFTVESYEQYF
size: -; J: TRBJ2-7; V: TRBV29-1; D: -; DNA: TGCAGCGTTGAAGTGACAGCCTCAGACTACGAGCAGTACTTC; CDR3: CSVEVTASDYEQYF
size: -; J: TRBJ2-4; V: TRBV5-7; D: -; DNA: TGTGCCAGCACCCGGGGGAAAGCCAAAAACATTCAGTACTTC; CDR3: CASTRGKAKNIQYF
size: -; J: TRBJ2-7; V: TRBV5-6; D: -; DNA: TGTGCCAGCATCTCCTGGCGCAGCTCCTACGAGCAGTACTTC; CDR3: CASISWRSSYEQYF
size: -; J: TRBJ2-7; V: TRBV7-6; D: TRBD1; DNA: TGTGCCAGCAGCTTAGAGGACAGGGTGTTCGCATCCTACGAGCAGTACTTC; CDR3: CASSLEDRVFASYEQYF
size: -; J: TRBJ2-2; V: TRBV4-2; D: -; DNA: TGTGCCAGCAGCCAAGGGAATCGGATCGTAGATTTCACCGGGGAGCTGTTTTTT; CDR3: CASSQGNRIVDFTGELFF
size: once; J: TRBJ1-1; V: TRBV4-3; D: -; DNA: TGCGCCAGCAGTCCAGGGTTGGGGGCCGATGAAGCTTTCTTT; CDR3: CASSPGLGADEAFF
size: -; J: TRBJ2-1; V: TRBV18; D: -; DNA: TGTGCCAGCTCACATGCCGCGGGGGCCGTAATACGGAATGAGCAGTTCTTC; CDR3: CASSHAAGAVIRNEQFF
size: -; J: TRBJ1-3; V: TRBV6-1; D: -; DNA: TGTGCCAGCAGATTCGCCGGTCAGGGATCTGGAAACACCATATATTTT; CDR3: CASRFAGQGSGNTIYF
size: once; J: TRBJ2-7; V: TRBV29-1; D: -; DNA: TGCAGCGTTGAGGGGGTCGGCCACGAGCAGTACTTC; CDR3: CSVEGVGHEQYF
size: -; J: TRBJ1-1; V: TRBV19; D: -; DNA: TGTGCCAGTAGTAATCAGGGTGAAGCTTTCTTT; CDR3: CASSNQGEAFF
size: -; J: TRBJ2-1; V: TRBV5-1; D: TRBD2; DNA: TGCGCCAGCAGCTTCGGGACTAGCAATGAGCAGTTCTTC; CDR3: CASSFGTSNEQFF
size: once; J: TRBJ1-4; V: TRBV30; D: TRBD1; DNA: TGTGCCTGGCACAGGGGTTTGAGTGAAAAACTGTTTTTT; CDR3: CAWHRGLSEKLFF
size: -; J: TRBJ2-7; V: TRBV19; D: -; DNA: TGTGCCAGTAGTATCCGATCGACAGATTTTCCCTACGAGCAGTACTTC; CDR3: CASSIRSTDFPYEQYF
size: -; J: TRBJ1-2; V: TRBV12-3/TRBV12-4; D: -; DNA: TGTGCCAGCAGTTTGGATCCGGAGGAGAGTGGCTACACCTTC; CDR3: CASSLDPEESGYTF
size: -; J: TRBJ1-1; V: TRBV15; D: -; DNA: TGTGCCACCAGCTCCTACAGGACGGCCAACACTGAAGCTTTCTTT; CDR3: CATSSYRTANTEAFF
size: -; J: TRBJ1-1; V: TRBV13; D: TRBD1; DNA: TGTGTGGCGCCCAGGGGGCGTTGGGACACTGAAGCTTTCTTT; CDR3: CVAPRGRWDTEAFF
size: -; J: TRBJ2-3; V: TRBV9; D: -; DNA: TGTGCCAGCAAAGGGGGCACAGATACGCAGTATTTT; CDR3: CASKGGTDTQYF
size: -; J: TRBJ2-4; V: TRBV29-1; D: -; DNA: TGCAGCGTTGTTTTGGCCGAGGGCATTCAGTACTTC; CDR3: CSVVLAEGIQYF
size: -; J: TRBJ2-5; V: TRBV5-4; D: TRBD2; DNA: TGTGCCAGCAGCTTTAAGGGACTAGAAGTGGAGACCCAGTACTTC; CDR3: CASSFKGLEVETQYF
size: -; J: TRBJ2-2; V: TRBV20-1; D: -; DNA: TGCAGTGCTAGAGATAGGCAACGGGAGCTCACCGGGGAGCTGTTTTTT; CDR3: CSARDRQRELTGELFF
size: -; J: TRBJ1-1; V: TRBV30; D: -; DNA: TGTGCCTGGACCATTAAGAACACTGAAGCTTTCTTT; CDR3: CAWTIKNTEAFF
size: -; J: TRBJ2-1; V: TRBV3-1; D: TRBD2; DNA: TGTGCCAGCAGCCAACCGGGACTAGCGTTTATGAATGAGCAGTTCTTC; CDR3: CASSQPGLAFMNEQFF
size: -; J: TRBJ1-2; V: TRBV28; D: -; DNA: TGTGCCAGCAGTGGCGATGGAAGGGATGGGTATGGCTACACCTTC; CDR3: CASSGDGRDGYGYTF
size: -; J: TRBJ2-1; V: TRBV27; D: TRBD2; DNA: TGTGCCAGCAGTCTCCGGCGGGGGGGGAACAATGAGCAGTTCTTC; CDR3: CASSLRRGGNNEQFF
size: -; J: TRBJ2-5; V: TRBV30; D: TRBD2; DNA: TGTGCCTGGAGCGGACTAGCGGGAGACGAGACCCAGTACTTC; CDR3: CAWSGLAGDETQYF
size: -; J: TRBJ2-7; V: TRBV15; D: -; DNA: TGTGCCACCAGCGGACCGGGACAAACCTACGAGCAGTACTTC; CDR3: CATSGPGQTYEQYF